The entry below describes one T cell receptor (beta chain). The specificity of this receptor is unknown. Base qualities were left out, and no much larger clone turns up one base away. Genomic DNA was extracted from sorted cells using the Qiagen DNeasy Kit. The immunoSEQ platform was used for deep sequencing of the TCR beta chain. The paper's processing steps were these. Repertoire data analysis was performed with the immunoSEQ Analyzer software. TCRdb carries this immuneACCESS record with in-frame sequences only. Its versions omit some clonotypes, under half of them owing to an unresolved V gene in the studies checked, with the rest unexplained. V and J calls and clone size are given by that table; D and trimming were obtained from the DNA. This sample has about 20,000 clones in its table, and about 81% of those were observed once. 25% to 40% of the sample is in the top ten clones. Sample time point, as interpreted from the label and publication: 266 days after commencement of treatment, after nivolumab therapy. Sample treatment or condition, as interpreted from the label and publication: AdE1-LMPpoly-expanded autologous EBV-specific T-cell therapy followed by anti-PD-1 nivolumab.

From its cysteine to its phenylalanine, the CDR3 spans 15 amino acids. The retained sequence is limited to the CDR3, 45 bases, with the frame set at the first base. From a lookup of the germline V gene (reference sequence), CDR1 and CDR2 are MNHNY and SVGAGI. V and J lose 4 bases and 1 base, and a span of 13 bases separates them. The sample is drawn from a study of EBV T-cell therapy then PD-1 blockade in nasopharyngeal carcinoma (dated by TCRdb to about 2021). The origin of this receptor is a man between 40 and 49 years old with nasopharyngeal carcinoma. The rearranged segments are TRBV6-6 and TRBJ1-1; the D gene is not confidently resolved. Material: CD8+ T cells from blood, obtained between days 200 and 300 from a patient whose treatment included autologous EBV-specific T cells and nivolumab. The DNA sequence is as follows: TGTGCCAGCAGTTCTAACCGGCGACCGAACACTGAAGCTTTCTTT. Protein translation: CASSSNRRPNTEAFF.